This TCR beta chain was captured by sequencing in a study of T cells in Graves' hyperthyroidism and ophthalmopathy. Study-level findings and limits: Blood also carried most thyroid clonotypes expanded above 0.001.

This clonotype was detected ten times or more. The antigen is undetermined. The CDR3 totals 16 residues. CDR1 and CDR2 from the germline V gene are MNHNS and SASEGT. Trimming took 3 bases from V and 0 from J; bases not matched to a gene: 6. TCR beta CDR3 sequences were amplified from RNA transcripts. A set of HTBI primers served as the primers for a first-round RT-PCR of the TCR CDR3. In TCRdb, the multiplex PCR reads were re-called with MiXCR into one record per CDR3 protein. This repertoire shows fewer than 550,000 distinct CDR3 sequences, roughly 14% found once; its top ten account for roughly 8%. Any patient presenting with uncontrolled infection, other autoimmune disease, pregnancy or lactation was left out.

The specimen was blood. This sequence originates from a young woman with Graves' hyperthyroidism. The J gene is TRBJ2-3, the V gene TRBV6-1; TRBD1 aligns across 7 bases. CDR3 protein: CASSDSGRGSTDTQYF. The CDR3 DNA follows: TGTGCCAGCAGTGACTCGGGCAGGGGGAGCACAGATACGCAGTATTTT.